The rows below give T cell receptor beta chains drawn from one sample of a study of blood T cell repertoires in COVID-19. Produced via immunoSEQ multiplex PCR; TCRdb's table is partial and in-frame only. The sample consists of about 250,000 clones, 70% to 90% of them appearing once. Sequenced: peripheral blood. These receptors all stem from a woman between 25 and 40 years old with acute or convalescent COVID-19. The CDR3 runs from the conserved cysteine through the conserved F or W. D genes are given only for firm matches. Clone size is given for some rows only: seen once, a few or many times, or a class if the clone is expanded.

CDR3	DNA	V	J	size	D
CASSIPSGSRIEQFF	TGTGCCAGTAGTATCCCCAGCGGGAGTCGGATTGAGCAGTTCTTC	TRBV19	TRBJ2-1	.	TRBD2
CASSLDSGWNSPLHF	TGTGCCAGCAGCTTGGATTCAGGGTGGAATTCACCCCTCCACTTT	TRBV5-6	TRBJ1-6	.	.
CSASRGRQDSNQPQHF	TGCAGTGCTAGTAGGGGAAGACAGGATAGCAATCAGCCCCAGCATTTT	TRBV20-1	TRBJ1-5	.	.
CASSYQGYEQYF	TGTGCCAGCAGTTACCAGGGATACGAGCAGTACTTC	TRBV2	TRBJ2-7	.	.
CASSIGSTKNIQYF	TGTGCCAGTAGTATCGGGTCGACCAAAAACATTCAGTACTTC	TRBV19	TRBJ2-4	few	.
CASSQRLASLSYEQYF	TGTGCCAGCAGCCAAAGGCTAGCGAGCCTGTCCTACGAGCAGTACTTC	TRBV4-2	TRBJ2-7	few	.
CASSTDRAYGYTF	TGTGCCAGCAGCACAGACAGGGCCTATGGCTACACCTTC	TRBV5-6	TRBJ1-2	once	TRBD1
CAWSPRQGVDNEQFF	TGTGCCTGGAGCCCCCGACAGGGGGTTGACAATGAGCAGTTCTTC	TRBV30	TRBJ2-1	.	TRBD1
CASSVRGSSYEQYF	TGTGCCAGCAGCGTCCGGGGATCCTCCTACGAGCAGTACTTC	TRBV9	TRBJ2-7	.	.
CASSSDLEQFF	TGTGCCAGCAGCTCAGATCTTGAGCAGTTCTTC	TRBV6-5	TRBJ2-1	few	.
CASSFGEAQPQHF	TGTGCCAGCAGTTTCGGCGAGGCTCAGCCCCAGCATTTT	TRBV12-3/TRBV12-4	TRBJ1-5	.	.
CASSISGTEQYF	TGTGCCAGTAGTATCTCCGGGACTGAGCAGTACTTC	TRBV19	TRBJ2-7	.	.
CASSPPSYNEQFF	TGTGCCAGCAGCCCTCCCTCCTACAATGAGCAGTTCTTC	TRBV7-2	TRBJ2-1	.	.
CASSVVGGTGELFF	TGTGCCAGCAGCGTAGTAGGGGGCACCGGGGAGCTGTTTTTT	TRBV9	TRBJ2-2	.	.
CASTALAEWGSYEQYF	TGTGCCAGCACCGCTCTAGCGGAGTGGGGCTCCTACGAGCAGTACTTC	TRBV2	TRBJ2-7	.	TRBD2
CASSSAQVRATQYF	TGTGCCAGCAGCTCTGCTCAGGTCCGCGCAACCCAGTACTTC	TRBV7-2	TRBJ2-5	.	.
CASSGGRLTGELFF	TGTGCCAGCAGCGGCGGGAGGCTGACCGGGGAGCTGTTTTTT	TRBV4-2	TRBJ2-2	few	TRBD2
CASSPTGATMGEQYF	TGTGCCAGCAGCCCCACAGGGGCTACAATGGGCGAGCAGTACTTC	TRBV7-9	TRBJ2-7	once	TRBD1
CASSITGNYGYTF	TGTGCCAGTAGTATCACGGGAAACTATGGCTACACCTTC	TRBV19	TRBJ1-2	once	.
CASSLDPGSGRNSYEQYF	TGTGCCAGCAGCTTAGATCCTGGAAGCGGGAGGAACTCCTACGAGCAGTACTTC	TRBV11-2	TRBJ2-7	.	TRBD2
CASSLRDRAVDTQYF	TGTGCCAGCAGCCTCAGGGACAGGGCGGTAGATACGCAGTATTTT	TRBV7-2	TRBJ2-3	.	TRBD1
CASSSLTGGYEQYF	TGTGCCAGCAGCTCTTTGACAGGGGGCTACGAGCAGTACTTC	TRBV7-6	TRBJ2-7	few	TRBD1
CASSLGSPKSSYEQYF	TGTGCCAGCAGCTTGGGTTCTCCGAAGAGCTCCTACGAGCAGTACTTC	TRBV5-4	TRBJ2-7	.	.
CASSVALYNEQFF	TGTGCCAGCAGCGTAGCCCTTTACAATGAGCAGTTCTTC	TRBV9	TRBJ2-1	.	.
CATSDLEGERGVSNQPQHF	TGTGCCACCAGTGATTTGGAGGGCGAGCGCGGGGTGAGCAATCAGCCCCAGCATTTT	TRBV24-1	TRBJ1-5	.	.
CASSHKRLADYNEQFF	TGTGCCAGCAGCCATAAACGACTAGCGGATTACAATGAGCAGTTCTTC	TRBV7-9	TRBJ2-1	.	TRBD2
CASSNLGQGMFGWTEAFF	TGTGCCAGCAGCAACCTCGGACAGGGTATGTTCGGATGGACTGAAGCTTTCTTT	TRBV13	TRBJ1-1	.	TRBD1
CASSTRTEEAFF	TGTGCCAGCAGCACCCGGACAGAGGAAGCTTTCTTT	TRBV7-2	TRBJ1-1	.	.
CASSYRTSGEPYEQYF	TGTGCCAGCAGTTACCGGACTAGCGGAGAGCCCTACGAGCAGTACTTC	TRBV6-5	TRBJ2-7	.	TRBD2
CSARGAKNIQYF	TGCAGCGCCCGGGGAGCCAAAAACATTCAGTACTTC	TRBV29-1	TRBJ2-4	.	.
CASSPTPGGDSPLHF	TGTGCCAGCAGCCCCACTCCAGGGGGCGACTCACCCCTCCACTTT	TRBV7-8	TRBJ1-6	.	TRBD1
CASSEADSLYGYTF	TGTGCCAGCAGTGAAGCAGACAGCCTCTATGGCTACACCTTC	TRBV6-1	TRBJ1-2	.	.
CASSFLQETQYF	TGTGCCAGCAGTTTCCTCCAAGAGACCCAGTACTTC	TRBV27	TRBJ2-5	.	.
CASTRVTTYGYTF	TGCGCCAGTACCCGGGTCACAACCTATGGCTACACCTTC	TRBV23-1	TRBJ1-2	.	.
CASSLGTGKETQYF	TGCGCCAGCAGCTTGGGGACAGGGAAAGAGACCCAGTACTTC	TRBV5-1	TRBJ2-5	once	TRBD1
CASSYYAGVGWDEQFF	TGTGCCAGCAGTTACTATGCGGGCGTGGGCTGGGATGAGCAGTTCTTC	TRBV6-2/TRBV6-3	TRBJ2-1	few	.
CASRQNGYTF	TGTGCCAGCAGGCAGAACGGCTACACCTTC	TRBV3-1/TRBV3-2	TRBJ1-2	few	.
CAWSRSSGRYRSYNEQFF	TGTGCCTGGAGTCGGAGTAGCGGGAGGTACCGCTCCTACAATGAGCAGTTCTTC	TRBV30	TRBJ2-1	.	TRBD2
CASSNVGVAYNEQFF	TGTGCCAGCAGCAATGTCGGGGTGGCCTACAATGAGCAGTTCTTC	TRBV3-1/TRBV3-2	TRBJ2-1	.	.
CASIGGSAKYLFNTGELFF	TGTGCCAGCATAGGGGGCAGCGCCAAATACTTGTTTAACACCGGGGAGCTGTTTTTT	TRBV11-3	TRBJ2-2	.	TRBD1
CAWSPPTVKLFF	TGTGCCTGGAGTCCCCCTACGGTAAAACTGTTTTTT	TRBV30	TRBJ1-4	.	.
CASSYNPGTGSNSPLHF	TGTGCCAGCAGCTACAACCCCGGGACAGGTTCTAATTCACCCCTCCACTTT	TRBV11-3	TRBJ1-6	.	TRBD1